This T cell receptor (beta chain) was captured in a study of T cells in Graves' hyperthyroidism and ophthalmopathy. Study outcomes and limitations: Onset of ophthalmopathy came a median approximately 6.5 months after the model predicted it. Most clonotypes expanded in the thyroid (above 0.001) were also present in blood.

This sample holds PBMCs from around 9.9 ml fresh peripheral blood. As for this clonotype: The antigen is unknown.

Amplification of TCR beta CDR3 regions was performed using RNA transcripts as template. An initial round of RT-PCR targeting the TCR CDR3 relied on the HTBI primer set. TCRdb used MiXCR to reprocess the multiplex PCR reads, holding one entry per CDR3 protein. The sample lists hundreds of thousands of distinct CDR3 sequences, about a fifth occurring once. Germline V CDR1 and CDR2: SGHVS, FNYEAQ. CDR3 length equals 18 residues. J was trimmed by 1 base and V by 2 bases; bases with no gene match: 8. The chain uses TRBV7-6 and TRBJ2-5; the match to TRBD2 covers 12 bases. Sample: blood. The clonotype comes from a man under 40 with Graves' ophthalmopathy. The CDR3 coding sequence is TGTGCCAGCAGCTTATTCTCTAGCGGGAGGGCGACCCAAGAGACCCAGTACTTC. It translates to CASSLFSSGRATQETQYF.